The 20 T cell receptor beta chains in this list originate from one sample, sequenced in a study of blood T cell repertoires in COVID-19 (dated by TCRdb to 2019 to 2021). The library relied on the immunoSEQ multiplex PCR assay. TCRdb carries this immuneACCESS record with in-frame sequences only. Its versions omit some clonotypes, under half of them owing to an unresolved V gene in the studies checked, with the rest unexplained. In all, the sample holds approximately 220,000 clones, and about 88% of those were seen once. The ten biggest clones cover roughly 3% of the sample. Sequenced: peripheral blood. The receptors were gathered from a man aged 60 to 75 with acute or convalescent COVID-19.

The V call is TRBV7-3, the J call TRBJ1-1, with no clear D. Looked up from germline, CDR1 is SGHTA and CDR2 is FQGTGA. V was trimmed by 5 bases and J by 6 bases, leaving 16 bases between them. The CDR3 loop spans 14 amino acids. The chain's CDR3 is CASSRAGEVSEAFF. The DNA of the CDR3 is TGTGCCAGCAGCCGAGCCGGGGAGGTCTCTGAAGCTTTCTTT.

This sequence joins TRBV7-9 and TRBJ2-7, with D perhaps matching TRBD1 (6 bases). Per the germline V gene, CDR1 is SEHNR and CDR2 is FQNEAQ (reference sequence). The CDR3 extends over 14 amino acids. Trimming stripped 7 bases from V and 9 bases from J, with 22 bases between. DNA of the CDR3: TGTGCCAGCACCCCGCCGGGACATCCCCTGGGGCAGTACTTC. This translates into CASTPPGHPLGQYF.

The V call is TRBV28, the J call TRBJ1-1; unclear D gene. Trimming pared 7 bases from V and 1 base from J, leaving 13 bases between. The CDR3 loop spans 14 amino acids. CDR1 and CDR2 from the germline V gene are MDHEN and SYDVKM. CDR3 region: CASNEGVGNTEAFF. In nucleotides, the CDR3 is TGTGCCAGCAACGAGGGAGTAGGGAACACTGAAGCTTTCTTT.

The chain recombines TRBV6-6 with TRBJ2-2; TRBD2 matches 9 bases. V shed 10 bases, J shed 3 bases, and the junction held 6 bases outside the gene matches. Germline CDR1 and CDR2: MNHNY and SVGAGI (reference sequence). The CDR3 contains 14 residues. CDR3 loop: CATAGGAYTGELFF. The CDR3, as DNA: TGTGCCACCGCGGGGGGGGCCTACACCGGGGAGCTGTTTTTT.

The rearrangement uses TRBV10-3 and TRBJ1-5, with D possibly TRBD1 on 5 matching bases. CDR3 length: 14 amino acids. V lost 2 bases, J lost 4 bases, and 9 bases lay in between. The germline V gene has CDR1 ENHRY and CDR2 SYGVKD. The CDR3 DNA is TGTGCCATCAGTGAGGCAGGGTTTAATCAGCCCCAGCATTTT. It encodes CAISEAGFNQPQHF.

This clone was recorded only once. The chain recombines TRBV7-9 with TRBJ2-2, with 15 bases lining up with TRBD2. The CDR3 is made up of 18 amino acids. Trimming removed 5 bases from V and 0 bases from J; junction bases left unmatched: 4. Germline V lookup: CDR1 SEHNR, CDR2 FQNEAQ (reference sequence). The CDR3 DNA follows: TGTGCCAGCAGCCCTGGACTAGCGGGGGGGCCGAACACCGGGGAGCTGTTTTTT. Its translation is CASSPGLAGGPNTGELFF.

The rearrangement uses TRBV5-1 and TRBJ2-7; D uncertain. This CDR3 region has 13 residues. CDR1 SGHRS and CDR2 YFSETQ come from the germline V gene. V lost 7 bases to trimming and J lost 0 bases, with 11 bases between them. The CDR3 DNA sequence: TGCGCCAGCTCCAAACCGGGCTCCTACGAGCAGTACTTC. It yields the protein CASSKPGSYEQYF.

J is TRBJ1-1 and V is TRBV5-4, with D possibly TRBD1 on 6 matching bases. CDR3 size: 14 residues. Trimming took 4 bases from V and 10 from J, leaving 20 bases between them. Per germline, CDR1 SGHNT and CDR2 YYREEE (reference sequence). CDR3 bases: TGTGCCAGCAGCCCTACTTCTATACAGGGAGCAGCTTTCTTT. As protein: CASSPTSIQGAAFF.

The J gene is TRBJ1-5, the V gene TRBV28; D unclear. Germline V gene data show CDR1 as MDHEN and CDR2 as SYDVKM. This CDR3 has 19 residues. Trimming shortened V by 5 bases and J by 0 bases, and 23 bases separated the two germline ends. The CDR3 DNA is TGTGCCAGCAGTCGCGAGGGCTCCTACTCCTTTTATAGCAATCAGCCCCAGCATTTT. Its translation is CASSREGSYSFYSNQPQHF.

This clone has at least ten counts. The chain employs TRBV18 and TRBJ1-6, with D possibly being TRBD1 (6 bases). This CDR3 is 18 amino acids long. Germline CDR1 KGHSH, CDR2 LQKENI. The ends were cut back, 3 bases at V and 4 bases at J, with 19 bases in the middle. CDR3 nucleotide sequence: TGTGCCAGCTCACCTCACAGGGTTGGGGTGGGGTATAATTCACCCCTCCACTTT. Protein sequence: CASSPHRVGVGYNSPLHF.

V gene TRBV27 combines with J gene TRBJ2-7; 9 bases are shared with TRBD1. V dropped 6 bases and J dropped 2; count of bases not matched to a gene: 8. Germline V gene lookup returns CDR1 MNHEY and CDR2 SMNVEV (reference sequence). The CDR3 has 15 amino acids. DNA of the CDR3: TGTGCCAGCAGCAGCCAGGGACAGGGTCCCTACGAGCAGTACTTC. It codes for CASSSQGQGPYEQYF.

V usage is TRBV5-1 and J usage is TRBJ1-2, with 8 bases lining up with TRBD1. Germline V gene lookup returns CDR1 SGHRS and CDR2 YFSETQ. The ends lost 7 bases at V and 7 bases at J; junction bases unmatched: 6. This CDR3 region has 12 residues. CDR3 loop: CASGQGVSGYTF. In nucleotides, the CDR3 is TGCGCCAGCGGACAGGGCGTTAGTGGCTACACCTTC. The full variable domain, completed using reference TRBV5-1 and TRBJ1-2, is KAGVTQTPRYLIKTRGQQVTLSCSPISGHRSVSWYQQTPGQGLQFLFEYFSETQRNKGNFPGRFSGRQFSNSRSEMNVSTLELGDSALYLCASGQGVSGYTFGSGTRLTVV.

The chain uses TRBV30 and TRBJ1-2; 8 bases are shared with TRBD1. The ends lost 5 bases at V and 4 bases at J; junction bases unmatched: 15. The length of the CDR3 is 16 residues. The germline V gene encodes CDR1 GTSNPN and CDR2 SVGIG (reference sequence). The CDR3 here is CAWSGTGFPGGYGYTF. The CDR3 coding sequence is TGTGCCTGGTCCGGGACAGGTTTTCCTGGGGGCTATGGCTACACCTTC. Full variable domain (remainder filled in from reference TRBV30 and TRBJ1-2): SQTIHQWPATLVQPVGSPLSLECTVEGTSNPNLYWYRQAAGRGLQLLFYSVGIGQISSEVPQNLSASRPQDRQFILSSKKLLLSDSGFYLCAWSGTGFPGGYGYTFGSGTRLTVV.

The chain is built from TRBV19 and TRBJ1-3, with TRBD1 matching 7 bases. Germline CDR1 LNHDA, CDR2 SQIVND (reference sequence). This CDR3 comprises 17 residues. J was trimmed by 1 base and V by 3 bases; bases with no gene match: 9. The CDR3 sequence: CASSISTGMRSGNTIYF. DNA of the CDR3: TGTGCCAGTAGTATTTCGACAGGGATGAGATCTGGAAACACCATATATTTT.

This chain joins TRBV2 and TRBJ2-3, with 9 bases identical to TRBD2. This CDR3 comprises 14 residues. J lost 0 bases, V lost 8 bases, and 3 bases had no gene match. Germline CDR1 and CDR2: SNHLY and FYNNEI. The CDR3 DNA is TGTGCCAGCGGGCTAGCGGGGAGCACAGATACGCAGTATTTT. It is translated as CASGLAGSTDTQYF.

This chain joins TRBV2 and TRBJ1-6; the match to TRBD1 covers 10 bases. Germline lookup yields CDR1 SNHLY and CDR2 FYNNEI. The CDR3 sequence is 13 residues long. Trimming at V came to 10 bases and at J to 7 bases, leaving 4 bases not matched to a gene. CDR3 loop: CATVDRGNSPLHF. CDR3 bases: TGTGCCACCGTGGACAGGGGGAATTCACCCCTCCACTTT.

V usage is TRBV7-3 and J usage is TRBJ2-7, with D perhaps matching TRBD2 (5 bases). Germline assignment: CDR1 SGHTA and CDR2 FQGTGA. The ends were cut back, 1 base at V and 6 bases at J, with 10 bases in the middle. CDR3 length: 13 residues. CDR3 sequence (DNA): TGTGCCAGCAGCTTAAACGAGGGTTCCGAGCAGTACTTC. It codes for CASSLNEGSEQYF.

V is TRBV2 and J is TRBJ2-3; 8 bases are shared with TRBD2. Germline V gene sequence: CDR1 SNHLY, CDR2 FYNNEI. V lost 10 bases and J lost 2; bases outside the gene matches: 8. This CDR3 has 14 residues. CDR3 region: CANARGGDTDTQYF. The CDR3 DNA is TGTGCCAACGCTCGGGGGGGCGACACAGATACGCAGTATTTT.

This chain uses TRBV7-8 with TRBJ1-2, with D possibly TRBD1 on 5 matching bases. Trimming pared 0 bases from V and 6 bases from J, leaving 17 bases between. The germline gives CDR1 SGHVS, CDR2 FQNEAQ. The CDR3 contains 16 residues. The CDR3 sequence is CASSLAGRQGRDGYTF. The CDR3 coding sequence is TGTGCCAGCAGCTTAGCCGGGCGTCAGGGAAGGGATGGCTACACCTTC.

V and J are TRBV9 and TRBJ2-7; 8 bases line up with TRBD2. The CDR3 extends over 15 amino acids. J lost 3 bases, V lost 4 bases, and 9 bases had no gene match. CDR1 is SGDLS and CDR2 is YYNGEE in the germline V gene. CDR3 amino acids: CASSPGGRAGYEQYF. In nucleotides, the CDR3 is TGTGCCAGCAGCCCGGGGGGGCGCGCGGGCTACGAGCAGTACTTC.